Included here is one TCR beta chain sequence, with context. 60 Vbeta and 13 Jbeta primers were used in PCR. TCRdb keeps only in-frame clones here, not all; method: immunoSEQ multiplex PCR. Of approximately 61,000 clones listed, 75% to 85% are singletons. This specimen belongs to a study of cytomegalovirus exposure and HLA in healthy donors. The CDR3 is 13 amino acids. Germline CDR1 reads GTSNPN; CDR2 reads SVGIG (reference sequence). Healthy individuals who donated bone marrow served as the donors. There were likely unrecorded immune exposures, though donors were nominally healthy when sampled. This TCR was recovered from a man aged 50-60 years in good health and CMV-seropositive. This chain uses TRBV30 with TRBJ2-5, with D maybe TRBD2 (5 bases). The assigned J gene may be wrong: the sequence end matches TRBJ2-7 better. Material for sequencing was PBMCs. This chain's CDR3 is CAWSVGELGEQYF. The CDR3 nucleotides read TGTGCCTGGAGTGTTGGGGAGCTAGGCGAGCAGTACTTC.